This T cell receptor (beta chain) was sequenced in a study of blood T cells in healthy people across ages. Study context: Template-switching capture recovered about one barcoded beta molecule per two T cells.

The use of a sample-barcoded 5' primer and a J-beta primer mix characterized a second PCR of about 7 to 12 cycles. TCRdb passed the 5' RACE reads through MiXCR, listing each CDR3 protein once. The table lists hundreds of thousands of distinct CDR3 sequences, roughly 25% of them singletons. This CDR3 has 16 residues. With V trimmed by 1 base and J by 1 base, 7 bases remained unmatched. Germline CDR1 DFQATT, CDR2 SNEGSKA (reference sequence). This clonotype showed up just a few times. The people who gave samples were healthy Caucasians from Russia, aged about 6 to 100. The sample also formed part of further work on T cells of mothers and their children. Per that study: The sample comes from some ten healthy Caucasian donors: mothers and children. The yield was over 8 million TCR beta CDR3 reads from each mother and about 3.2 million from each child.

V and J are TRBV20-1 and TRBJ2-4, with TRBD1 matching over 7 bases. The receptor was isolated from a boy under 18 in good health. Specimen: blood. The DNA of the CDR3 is TGCAGTGCTAGAGCTCCACCCAGGGGGGCCAAAAACATTCAGTACTTC. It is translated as CSARAPPRGAKNIQYF.